The 27 T cell receptor beta chains presented below share a single source sample, sequenced in a study of T cell responses to AZD1222 COVID-19 vaccine. The table came from immunoSEQ multiplex PCR; TCRdb's copy has only in-frame clones and leaves some out. Among 100,000 or so clones, approximately 87% were seen once, and the ten largest hold 2% to 3%. The sequencing here drew on peripheral blood, taken on day 0 of AZD1222 vaccination. The receptors were gathered from an adult in good health.

The chain carries TRBV20-1 and TRBJ2-1; D not resolved. The germline CDR1 and CDR2 sequences are DFQATT and SNEGSKA (reference sequence). Deletions cut 6 bases from V and 8 bases from J, with 11 bases between. CDR3 size: 11 residues. Here the CDR3 reads CSAPVGYEQFF. The CDR3 DNA reads TGCAGTGCCCCGGTCGGCTATGAGCAGTTCTTC.

This CDR3 reads CASSSRTVRETQYF. CDR3 DNA sequence: TGTGCCAGCAGCTCCCGGACGGTCCGAGAGACCCAGTACTTC. The rearrangement links TRBV5-6 to TRBJ2-5, with D unclear. V dropped 3 bases and J dropped 4 bases, with 13 bases sitting between them. The germline V gene encodes CDR1 SGHDT and CDR2 YYEEEE. The CDR3 has 14 residues.

The CDR3 reads CSGRLYNEQFF. The CDR3 DNA follows: TGCAGCGGGAGGCTCTACAATGAGCAGTTCTTC. The chain couples TRBV29-1 to TRBJ2-1, with TRBD2 as a possible D gene (5 bases). V lost 7 bases and J 3 bases, leaving 7 bases between the germline ends. The CDR3 extends over 11 amino acids. Germline assignment: CDR1 SQVTM and CDR2 ANQGSEA.

The chain has TRBV12-3 or TRBV12-4 and TRBJ1-2; no firm D call. This CDR3 is built from 13 residues. V was clipped by 5 bases and J by 1 base, with 8 bases between them. The CDR3 bases are TGTGCCAGCAGTCGCGAACATAACTATGGCTACACCTTC. Its protein product is CASSREHNYGYTF.

This sequence joins TRBV5-4 and TRBJ2-3, with 13 positions matching TRBD2. Trimming at V came to 7 bases and at J to 2 bases, leaving 10 bases not matched to a gene. This CDR3 region has 17 residues. Germline CDR1 is SGHNT and CDR2 is YYREEE (reference sequence). The CDR3 bases are TGTGCCAGCGGTACTAGCGGGGGGGCAGATGTCACAGATACGCAGTATTTT. Translated: CASGTSGGADVTDTQYF.

The rearrangement uses TRBV27 and TRBJ1-2; 7 bases align to TRBD1. J was trimmed by 3 bases and V by 8 bases; bases with no gene match: 15. CDR1 and CDR2 from the germline V gene are MNHEY and SMNVEV (reference sequence). CDR3 length equals 16 residues. As DNA, the CDR3 is TGTGCCAGCCCCAGGACAAAGGGACAGAAAGACTATGGCTACACCTTC. Translation: CASPRTKGQKDYGYTF.

J is TRBJ2-7 and V is TRBV6-5; D tentatively reads TRBD1 or TRBD2 (6 bases each). Per germline, CDR1 MNHEY and CDR2 SVGAGI. V gave up 6 bases and J gave up 7 bases, with 19 bases separating them. The CDR3 spans 14 residues. Written as DNA, the CDR3 is TGTGCCAGCAGAAGTACCACGGGGGCGGGGGAGCAGTACTTC. It codes for CASRSTTGAGEQYF.

The V gene is TRBV7-9, the J gene TRBJ2-7, with a possible D match to TRBD1 (6 bases). Looked up from germline, CDR1 is SEHNR and CDR2 is FQNEAQ (reference sequence). The germline V and J ends were trimmed by 5 bases and 4 bases, with 9 bases remaining between them. The CDR3 totals 12 residues. CDR3 bases: TGTGCCAGCAGCCGGACAGTTTACGAGCAGTACTTC. This sequence encodes CASSRTVYEQYF.

J is TRBJ1-3 and V is TRBV6-5; perhaps TRBD1 as D (5 bases). V lost 6 bases, J lost 3 bases, and 15 bases lay in between. CDR3 length equals 15 residues. Germline CDR1 is MNHEY and CDR2 is SVGAGI. The CDR3 reads CASRPGTLGGNTIYF. As DNA, the CDR3 is TGTGCCAGCAGACCCGGGACTTTGGGTGGAAACACCATATATTTT.

The chain is built from TRBV5-4 and TRBJ1-3; perhaps TRBD1 as D (5 bases). The CDR3 is made up of 17 amino acids. CDR1 and CDR2 (germline): SGHNT, YYREEE (reference sequence). Trimming pared 3 bases from V and 0 bases from J, leaving 16 bases between. The CDR3 DNA is TGTGCCAGCAGCTCGCCCGGGACCTCAAACTCTGGAAACACCATATATTTT. As protein: CASSSPGTSNSGNTIYF.

This chain joins TRBV7-8 and TRBJ1-1; D is undetermined. Trimming removed 3 bases from V and 5 bases from J, with 7 bases in between. CDR1 is SGHVS, CDR2 FQNEAQ, per germline. The CDR3 is 12 residues long. The CDR3 DNA reads TGTGCCAGCAGCTTGGCGGAAACTGAAGCTTTCTTT. Translating it yields CASSLAETEAFF.

The rearrangement links TRBV4-3 to TRBJ2-1; no definite D call. V was shortened by 1 base and J by 5 bases, with 9 bases between the two germline ends. The CDR3 is 14 residues long. Per germline, CDR1 LGHNA and CDR2 YSLEER. Written as DNA, the CDR3 is TGCGCCAGCAGCCAAGGATTCCGGGACAATGAGCAGTTCTTC. This codes for CASSQGFRDNEQFF.

The chain links TRBV13 to TRBJ1-5; 9 nucleotides line up with TRBD1. Germline V gene data show CDR1 as PRHDT and CDR2 as FYEKMQ (reference sequence). The CDR3 is made up of 14 amino acids. J gave up 5 bases and V 4 bases, and 3 bases lay outside the gene matches. This chain's CDR3 is CASSSRTGDQPQHF. The CDR3 coding sequence is TGTGCCAGCAGCTCTAGGACAGGGGATCAGCCCCAGCATTTT. The whole variable domain, remainder taken from reference TRBV13 and TRBJ1-5, is AAGVIQSPRHLIKEKRETATLKCYPIPRHDTVYWYQQGPGQDPQFLISFYEKMQSDKGSIPDRFSAQQFSDYHSELNMSSLELGDSALYFCASSSRTGDQPQHFGDGTRLSIL.

The chain carries TRBV7-8 and TRBJ1-4; D is possibly TRBD1 (5 bases). The germline V gene has CDR1 SGHVS and CDR2 FQNEAQ. Deletions cut 4 bases from V and 8 bases from J, with 17 bases between. This CDR3 is built from 15 residues. The CDR3 region is CASSSAVTAEEKLFF. The CDR3 nucleotides are TGTGCCAGCAGCTCCGCGGTGACAGCGGAGGAAAAACTGTTTTTT.

This clone came up once. The chain couples TRBV5-1 to TRBJ1-4, with D unclear. Per germline, CDR1 SGHRS and CDR2 YFSETQ. The CDR3 runs to 15 residues. V gave up 0 bases and J gave up 8 bases, with 14 bases separating them. CDR3 DNA sequence: TGCGCCAGCAGCTTGGCTTGGACGGGAAACGAAAAACTGTTTTTT. Translating it yields CASSLAWTGNEKLFF.

The rearrangement links TRBV5-8 to TRBJ2-2, with D perhaps matching TRBD2 (6 bases). V lost 6 bases, J lost 5 bases, and 17 bases lay in between. This CDR3 is 15 amino acids long. The germline gives CDR1 SGHTS, CDR2 YDEGEE. As DNA, the CDR3 is TGTGCCAGCACCCTCCACGGAGGGGTGACCGGGGAGCTGTTTTTT. This encodes CASTLHGGVTGELFF.

The rearrangement links TRBV29-1 to TRBJ2-1; 12 positions match TRBD2. The CDR3 runs 14 residues. Germline V gene lookup returns CDR1 SQVTM and CDR2 ANQGSEA. Trimming removed 5 bases from V and 8 bases from J; junction bases left unmatched: 7. For the CDR3, the DNA is TGCAGCGTTTCAAAACTAGCGGGGGGCGATGAGCAGTTCTTC. This encodes CSVSKLAGGDEQFF.

In this sample, this clone turned up a few times. As DNA, the CDR3 is TGTGCTAGTGGTGTGACAGGGGGACACAATGAGCAGTTCTTC. It yields the protein CASGVTGGHNEQFF. The chain couples TRBV12-5 to TRBJ2-1; 9 positions agree with TRBD1. This CDR3 spans 14 amino acids. Germline CDR1 LGHNT, CDR2 FRNRAP. The V and J ends lost 5 bases and 5 bases, in that order; junction bases with no gene match: 4.

The rearrangement joins TRBV21-1 to TRBJ1-5. TRBV21-1 is a pseudogene locus. CDR3 size: 15 residues. The CDR3 is CASSKTLSEGQPQHF. For the CDR3, the DNA is TGTGCCAGCAGCAAGACTCTATCAGAAGGTCAGCCCCAGCATTTT.

V and J are TRBV19 and TRBJ2-2; the D gene is possibly TRBD2 (6 bases). The CDR3 is made up of 13 amino acids. Germline V gene lookup returns CDR1 LNHDA and CDR2 SQIVND (reference sequence). V was pared by 6 bases and J by 7 bases, with 12 bases between. CDR3 nucleotide sequence: TGTGCCAGTAGAAATAGCGGCGGCGGGGAGCTGTTTTTT. It is translated as CASRNSGGGELFF. The whole variable domain, remainder taken from reference TRBV19 and TRBJ2-2, is DGGITQSPKYLFRKEGQNVTLSCEQNLNHDAMYWYRQDPGQGLRLIYYSQIVNDFQKGDIAEGYSVSREKKESFPLTVTSAQKNPTAFYLCASRNSGGGELFFGEGSRLTVL.

This clone was recorded only once. The chain recombines TRBV9 with TRBJ2-7; possibly TRBD1 for D (8 bases). CDR1 is SGDLS, CDR2 YYNGEE, per germline. The CDR3 is 16 residues long. V dropped 3 bases and J dropped 4 bases, with 20 bases sitting between them. DNA of the CDR3: TGTGCCAGCAGCGCCGGCTCGGACAGGGAGGGATACGAGCAGTACTTC. Translated: CASSAGSDREGYEQYF.

This chain connects TRBV28 to TRBJ2-2; D not resolved. The CDR3 has 13 residues. Trimming took 6 bases from V and 0 from J, leaving 5 bases between them. Germline assignment: CDR1 MDHEN and CDR2 SYDVKM. In DNA, the CDR3 is TGTGCCAGCAGGCAGCCGAACACCGGGGAGCTGTTTTTT. It encodes CASRQPNTGELFF.

The V and J genes are TRBV7-9 and TRBJ1-1, with no clear D. CDR1 SEHNR and CDR2 FQNEAQ come from the germline V gene (reference sequence). V lost 8 bases to trimming and J lost 2 bases, with 6 bases between them. This CDR3 region has 11 residues. CDR3: CASAGNTEAFF. In nucleotides, the CDR3 is TGTGCCAGCGCAGGAAACACTGAAGCTTTCTTT. Using reference TRBV7-9 and TRBJ1-1 for the parts outside the CDR3, the full variable domain is DTGVSQNPRHKITKRGQNVTFRCDPISEHNRLYWYRQTLGQGPEFLTYFQNEAQLEKSRLLSDRFSAERPKGSFSTLEIQRTEQGDSAMYLCASAGNTEAFFGQGTRLTVV.

Points on this clone: One end of the junction is discordant with germline, which a read error may explain. V and J are TRBV3-1 (or the pseudogene TRBV3-2) and TRBJ2-3; D is undetermined. The CDR3 has 15 amino acids. Germline V lookup: CDR1 LGHDT, CDR2 YNNKEL (reference sequence). In DNA form, the CDR3 reads TGTGCCAGCAGCCAAGATGGGGATAGCACGGATACGCAGTATTTT. Its translation: CASSQDGDSTDTQYF.

The chain has TRBV4-3 and TRBJ2-4; a possible D gene is TRBD2 (6 bases). Germline CDR1 and CDR2: LGHNA and YSLEER. CDR3 length equals 18 residues. Trimming left V 1 base short and J 0 bases short, with 16 bases between. CDR3 nucleotides: TGCGCCAGCAGCCAAGGGTGGGTGGAGGGACTAGCCAAAAACATTCAGTACTTC. Encoded protein: CASSQGWVEGLAKNIQYF.

This chain connects TRBV2 to TRBJ1-4; D is unclear. Germline V CDR1 and CDR2: SNHLY, FYNNEI. The length of the CDR3 is 15 residues. Trimming removed 5 bases from V and 4 bases from J, with 14 bases in between. The CDR3 DNA follows: TGTGCCAGCAGTCCTTACAGCGCTGGTAATGAAAAACTGTTTTTT. This translates into CASSPYSAGNEKLFF.

The V gene is TRBV19, the J gene TRBJ1-2; 8 bases line up with TRBD1. Germline V gene lookup returns CDR1 LNHDA and CDR2 SQIVND (reference sequence). The ends lost 5 bases at V and 3 bases at J; junction bases unmatched: 5. This CDR3 is built from 14 residues. CDR3 nucleotide sequence: TGTGCCAGTAGTCCCGGACAGGGTTACTATGGCTACACCTTC. Translated: CASSPGQGYYGYTF.